This T cell receptor (beta chain) was documented in a study of blood T cell repertoires in COVID-19. At the level of the study: Nucleic acid was either cDNA or gDNA, and it came from T cells, B-cell-depleted T cells, or PBMCs.

Participant reports of clinical history set cohort assignment. This CDR3 has 15 amino acids. The junction had 7 bases not matched to a gene; V was cut back by 4 bases and J by 5 bases. Germline loops: CDR1 MDHEN, CDR2 SYDVKM. Only in-frame clones appear in the TCRdb table, and some are missing; sequencing was by immunoSEQ multiplex PCR. This table has more than 350,000 clones, over 75% appearing once. The gene calls are TRBV28 and TRBJ2-7, with 11 bases matching TRBD2. Sequenced sample: PBMCs or T cells enriched from blood (not recorded which). This receptor was obtained from a young woman who had been exposed to COVID-19. CDR3 sequence (DNA): TGTGCCAGCAGTTATCGGGGACTAGCGGCCAACGAGCAGTACTTC. This sequence encodes CASSYRGLAANEQYF.